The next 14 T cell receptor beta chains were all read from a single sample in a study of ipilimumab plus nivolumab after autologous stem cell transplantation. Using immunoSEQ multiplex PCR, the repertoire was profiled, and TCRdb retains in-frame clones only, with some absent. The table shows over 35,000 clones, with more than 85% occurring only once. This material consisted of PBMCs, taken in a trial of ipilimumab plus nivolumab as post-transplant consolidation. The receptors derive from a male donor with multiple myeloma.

The CDR3 here is CAISESGGSAGELFF. CDR3 DNA: TGTGCCATCAGTGAGTCGGGAGGGTCGGCCGGGGAGCTGTTTTTT. V usage is TRBV10-3 and J usage is TRBJ2-2; 7 bases align to TRBD2. Germline V gene sequence: CDR1 ENHRY, CDR2 SYGVKD. This CDR3 contains 15 residues. Trimming cost V 0 bases and J 6 bases; bases outside gene matches: 4.

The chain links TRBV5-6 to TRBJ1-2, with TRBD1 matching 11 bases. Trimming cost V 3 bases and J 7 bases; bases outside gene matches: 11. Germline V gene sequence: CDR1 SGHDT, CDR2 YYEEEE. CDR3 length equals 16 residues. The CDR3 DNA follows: TGTGCCAGCAGCTCAGATCAAAGGACAGGGGGCTTTGGCTACACCTTC. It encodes CASSSDQRTGGFGYTF.

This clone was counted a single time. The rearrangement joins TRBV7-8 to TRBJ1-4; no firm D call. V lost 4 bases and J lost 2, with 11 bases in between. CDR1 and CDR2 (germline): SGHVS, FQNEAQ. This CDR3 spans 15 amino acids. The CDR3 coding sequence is TGTGCCAGCAGCTCCGCATCGGGGACTAATGAAAAACTGTTTTTT. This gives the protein CASSSASGTNEKLFF. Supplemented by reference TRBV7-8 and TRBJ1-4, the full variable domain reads GAGVSQSPRYKVAKRGQDVALRCDPISGHVSLFWYQQALGQGPEFLTYFQNEAQLDKSGLPSDRFFAERPEGSVSTLKIQRTQQEDSAVYLCASSSASGTNEKLFFGSGTQLSVL.

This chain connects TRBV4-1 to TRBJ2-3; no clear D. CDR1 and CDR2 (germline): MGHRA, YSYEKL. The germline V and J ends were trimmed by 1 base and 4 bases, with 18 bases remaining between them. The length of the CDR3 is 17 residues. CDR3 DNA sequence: TGCGCCAGCAGCCAAGTCGGGCTTTCAAACCCCCCAGATACGCAGTATTTT. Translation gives CASSQVGLSNPPDTQYF.

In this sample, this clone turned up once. The CDR3 reads CASSLGGDTDTQYF. The CDR3 region has the DNA TGTGCCAGCAGCTTAGGTGGGGACACAGATACGCAGTATTTT. The V call is TRBV7-9, the J call TRBJ2-3; D not resolved. The CDR3 runs to 14 residues. Germline V lookup: CDR1 SEHNR, CDR2 FQNEAQ (reference sequence). V was clipped by 1 base and J by 2 bases, with 7 bases between them.

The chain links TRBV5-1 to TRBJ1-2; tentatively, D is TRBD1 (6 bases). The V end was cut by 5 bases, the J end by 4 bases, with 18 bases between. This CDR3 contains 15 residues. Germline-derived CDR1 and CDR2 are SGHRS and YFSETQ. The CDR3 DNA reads TGCGCCAGCAGTCGGGGGGGCGACAGCCTCTATGGCTACACCTTC. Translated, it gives CASSRGGDSLYGYTF.

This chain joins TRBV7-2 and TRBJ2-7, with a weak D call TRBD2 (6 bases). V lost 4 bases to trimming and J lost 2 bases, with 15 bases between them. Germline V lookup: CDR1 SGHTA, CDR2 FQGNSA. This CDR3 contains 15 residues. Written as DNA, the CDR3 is TGTGCCAGCAGCTCGGGACTCCCGAACCCCTACGAGCAGTACTTC. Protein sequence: CASSSGLPNPYEQYF. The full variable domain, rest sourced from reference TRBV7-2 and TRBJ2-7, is GAGVSQSPSNKVTEKGKDVELRCDPISGHTALYWYRQSLGQGLEFLIYFQGNSAPDKSGLPSDRFSAERTGGSVSTLTIQRTQQEDSAVYLCASSSGLPNPYEQYFGPGTRLTVT.

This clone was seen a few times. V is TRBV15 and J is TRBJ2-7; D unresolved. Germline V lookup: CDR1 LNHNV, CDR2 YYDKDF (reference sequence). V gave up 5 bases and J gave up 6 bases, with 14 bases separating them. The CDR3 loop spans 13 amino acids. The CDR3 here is CATSQTLVGEQYF. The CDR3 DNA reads TGTGCCACCAGCCAAACTCTGGTCGGCGAGCAGTACTTC.

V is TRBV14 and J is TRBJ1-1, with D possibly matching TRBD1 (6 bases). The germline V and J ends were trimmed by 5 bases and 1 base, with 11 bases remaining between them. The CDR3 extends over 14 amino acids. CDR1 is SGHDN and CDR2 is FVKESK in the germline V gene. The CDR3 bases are TGTGCCAGCAGCTGGAGGGACAAGAACACTGAAGCTTTCTTT. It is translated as CASSWRDKNTEAFF.

CDR3 in DNA: TGTGCCAGCAGCGTGGCCAGGGGGACCTACGAGCAGTACTTC. This translates into CASSVARGTYEQYF. The rearrangement uses TRBV5-4 and TRBJ2-7; 7 bases map to TRBD1. V shed 4 bases and J 2 bases; nucleotides not matched to a gene: 6. The germline V gene has CDR1 SGHNT and CDR2 YYREEE (reference sequence). The CDR3 totals 14 residues.

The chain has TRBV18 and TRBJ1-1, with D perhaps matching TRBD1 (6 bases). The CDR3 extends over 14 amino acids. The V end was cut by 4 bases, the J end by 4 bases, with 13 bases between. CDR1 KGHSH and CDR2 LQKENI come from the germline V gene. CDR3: CASSRDTGVTEAFF. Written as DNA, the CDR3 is TGTGCCAGCTCACGGGACACGGGGGTCACTGAAGCTTTCTTT.

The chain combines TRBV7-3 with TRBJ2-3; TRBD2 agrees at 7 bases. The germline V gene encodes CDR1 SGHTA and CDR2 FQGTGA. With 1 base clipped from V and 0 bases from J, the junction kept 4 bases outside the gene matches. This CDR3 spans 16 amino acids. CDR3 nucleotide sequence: TGTGCCAGCAGCTTAAGTGCCGGGGGGAGCACAGATACGCAGTATTTT. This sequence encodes CASSLSAGGSTDTQYF. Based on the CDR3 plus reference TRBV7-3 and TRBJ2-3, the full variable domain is GAGVSQTPSNKVTEKGKYVELRCDPISGHTALYWYRQSLGQGPEFLIYFQGTGAADDSGLPNDRFFAVRPEGSVSTLKIQRTERGDSAVYLCASSLSAGGSTDTQYFGPGTRLTVL.

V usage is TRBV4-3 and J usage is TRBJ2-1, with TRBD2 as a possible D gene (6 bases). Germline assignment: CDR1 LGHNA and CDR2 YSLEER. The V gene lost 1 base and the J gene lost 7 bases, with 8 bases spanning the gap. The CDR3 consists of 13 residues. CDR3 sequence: CASSQGLVNEQFF. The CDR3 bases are TGCGCCAGCAGCCAAGGACTAGTGAATGAGCAGTTCTTC.

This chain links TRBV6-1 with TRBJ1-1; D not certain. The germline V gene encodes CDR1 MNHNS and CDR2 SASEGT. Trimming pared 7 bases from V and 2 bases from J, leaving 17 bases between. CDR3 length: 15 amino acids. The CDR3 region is CASTPGPSGNTEAFF. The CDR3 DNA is TGTGCCAGCACGCCGGGTCCCTCGGGCAACACTGAAGCTTTCTTT.